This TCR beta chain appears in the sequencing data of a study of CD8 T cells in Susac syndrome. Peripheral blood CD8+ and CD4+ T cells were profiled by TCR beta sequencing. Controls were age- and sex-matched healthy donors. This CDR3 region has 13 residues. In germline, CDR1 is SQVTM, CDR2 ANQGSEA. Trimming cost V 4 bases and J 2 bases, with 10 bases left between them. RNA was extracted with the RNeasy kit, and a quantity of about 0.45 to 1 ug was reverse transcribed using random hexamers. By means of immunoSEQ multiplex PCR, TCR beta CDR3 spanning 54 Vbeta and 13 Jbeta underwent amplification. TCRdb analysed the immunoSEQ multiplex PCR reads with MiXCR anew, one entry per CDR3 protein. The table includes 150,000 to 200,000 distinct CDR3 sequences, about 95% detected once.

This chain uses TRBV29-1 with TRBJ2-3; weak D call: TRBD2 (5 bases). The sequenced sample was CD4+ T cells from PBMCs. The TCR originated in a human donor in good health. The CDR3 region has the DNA TGCAGCGTTGCGGGGAGAACCACAGATACGCAGTATTTT. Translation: CSVAGRTTDTQYF.